These 29 T cell receptor beta chains share one sample of origin, sequenced in a study of blood T cell repertoires in COVID-19. TCRdb's copy holds only in-frame clones and misses some; the assay was immunoSEQ multiplex PCR. The sample has 430,000 or so clones, around nine tenths seen once. Sequencing was done on a sample of PBMCs or T cells enriched from blood (not recorded which). The receptor set was obtained from a woman aged 40 to 55 who had recovered from COVID-19.

The chain is built from TRBV11-2 and TRBJ1-6, with a weak D call TRBD1 (6 bases). The CDR3 covers 14 residues. The germline CDR1 and CDR2 sequences are SGHAT and FQNNGV. The germline V and J ends were trimmed by 7 bases and 5 bases, with 12 bases remaining between them. CDR3: CASTFAGDNSPLHF. The CDR3 DNA reads as TGTGCCAGCACCTTCGCAGGGGATAATTCACCCCTCCACTTT.

The chain has TRBV4-3 and TRBJ2-7, with 12 bases fitting TRBD2. This CDR3 is 18 amino acids long. The V gene's germline CDR1 is LGHNA and CDR2 YSLEER. V lost 0 bases to trimming and J lost 5 bases; unmatched junction nucleotides: 11. Written as DNA, the CDR3 is TGCGCCAGCAGCCAAGATTTTGCTAGCGGGAGGGTGACGGACGAGCAGTACTTC. It codes for CASSQDFASGRVTDEQYF.

The rearrangement links TRBV18 to TRBJ2-5; tentatively, D is TRBD1 (6 bases). This CDR3 is 14 amino acids long. CDR1 and CDR2 from the germline V gene are KGHSH and LQKENI. Between the trimmed V and J ends, which lost 0 bases and 7 bases, there was a span of 12 bases. The DNA of the CDR3 is TGTGCCAGCTCACCACCGGACAGCCCCAGGACCCAGTACTTC. It codes for CASSPPDSPRTQYF.

This clone was observed a single time. This chain links TRBV27 with TRBJ1-2; 8 bases align to TRBD1. Losses at the gene ends were 3 bases for V and 4 bases for J; bases not matched to a gene: 4. Looked up from germline, CDR1 is MNHEY and CDR2 is SMNVEV (reference sequence). The CDR3 runs 14 residues. CDR3: CASSLTGDLYGYTF. The CDR3 bases are TGTGCCAGCAGTTTGACAGGGGACCTCTATGGCTACACCTTC.

In DNA form, the CDR3 reads TGTGCCAGCAGCTTGACCCTACTAGCGGGGAGCTCTGGGGCCAACGTCCTGACTTTC. Encoded protein: CASSLTLLAGSSGANVLTF. The rearrangement uses TRBV5-8 and TRBJ2-6; 10 positions match TRBD2. This CDR3 spans 19 amino acids. V shed 1 base, J shed 0 bases, and the junction held 7 bases outside the gene matches. Per the germline V gene, CDR1 is SGHTS and CDR2 is YDEGEE. The complete variable domain, with remaining parts taken from reference TRBV5-8 and TRBJ2-6, reads EAGVTQSPTHLIKTRGQQATLRCSPISGHTSVYWYQQALGLGLQFLLWYDEGEERNRGNFPPRFSGRQFPNYSSELNVNALELEDSALYLCASSLTLLAGSSGANVLTFGAGSRLTVL.

This chain uses TRBV19 with TRBJ1-1; 8 bases line up with TRBD1. This CDR3 spans 14 amino acids. Trimming cost V 6 bases and J 5 bases; bases outside gene matches: 8. CDR1 is LNHDA, CDR2 SQIVND, per germline (reference sequence). The CDR3 DNA reads TGTGCCAGTAGCTTCGGACAGGGAAAAACTGAAGCTTTCTTT. This gives the protein CASSFGQGKTEAFF.

This chain links TRBV28 with TRBJ1-5; weak D call: TRBD1 (6 bases). V shed 4 bases and J shed 2 bases, with 6 bases lying between them. Germline V CDR1 and CDR2: MDHEN, SYDVKM. The CDR3 has 13 amino acids. CDR3 residues: CASSSGGNQPQHF. In DNA, the CDR3 is TGTGCCAGCAGTTCAGGGGGCAATCAGCCCCAGCATTTT.

The chain joins TRBV6-5 to TRBJ2-7; D is uncertain. The ends were cut back, 0 bases at V and 5 bases at J, with 8 bases in the middle. Germline V gives CDR1 MNHEY, CDR2 SVGAGI. The CDR3 is 13 amino acids. CDR3 residues: CASSYSMGHEQYF. The CDR3 DNA sequence: TGTGCCAGCAGTTACTCGATGGGCCACGAGCAGTACTTC.

The rearrangement joins TRBV9 to TRBJ2-1; 9 bases match TRBD2. CDR1 SGDLS and CDR2 YYNGEE come from the germline V gene. This CDR3 is 15 amino acids long. The V and J ends lost 1 base and 8 bases, in that order; junction bases with no gene match: 7. The CDR3 sequence is CASSVMAGGPHEQFF. The CDR3 nucleotides are TGTGCCAGCAGCGTAATGGCGGGAGGGCCCCATGAGCAGTTCTTC.

This clone was detected a few times. The J gene is TRBJ2-4, the V gene TRBV7-2; no reliable D call. The germline CDR1 and CDR2 sequences are SGHTA and FQGNSA. V lost 5 bases and J lost 5, with 13 bases in between. The CDR3 covers 14 residues. The CDR3 sequence: CASSPDHLENIQYF. In DNA, the CDR3 is TGTGCCAGCAGCCCCGACCACCTAGAAAACATTCAGTACTTC. The full variable domain, its missing parts supplied by reference TRBV7-2 and TRBJ2-4, is GAGVSQSPSNKVTEKGKDVELRCDPISGHTALYWYRQSLGQGLEFLIYFQGNSAPDKSGLPSDRFSAERTGGSVSTLTIQRTQQEDSAVYLCASSPDHLENIQYFGAGTRLSVL.

The genes are TRBV7-2 and TRBJ2-3; a possible D gene is TRBD1 (7 bases). V gave up 7 bases and J gave up 5 bases, with 19 bases separating them. Per germline, CDR1 SGHTA and CDR2 FQGNSA. The length of the CDR3 is 15 residues. The CDR3 region is CASTQGGSFRDTQYF. CDR3 DNA: TGTGCCAGCACCCAGGGGGGAAGTTTTAGAGATACGCAGTATTTT.

This clone was recorded only once. V gene TRBV4-1 combines with J gene TRBJ1-5; no clear D gene. Trimming cost V 1 base and J 0 bases, with 16 bases left between them. The CDR3 covers 18 residues. Germline V gives CDR1 MGHRA, CDR2 YSYEKL. CDR3 in DNA: TGCGCCAGCAGCCAAGGTAACCTATTCTCCGATAGCAATCAGCCCCAGCATTTT. This sequence encodes CASSQGNLFSDSNQPQHF.

The chain is built from TRBV5-4 and TRBJ2-3; 9 bases map to TRBD2. Trimming at V came to 0 bases and at J to 3 bases, leaving 8 bases not matched to a gene. Germline lookup yields CDR1 SGHNT and CDR2 YYREEE (reference sequence). This CDR3 has 17 amino acids. Written as DNA, the CDR3 is TGTGCCAGCAGCTTGGAGGTAGCGGGAGCGGGGACAGATACGCAGTATTTT. Its translation: CASSLEVAGAGTDTQYF. Combining the CDR3 with reference TRBV5-4 and TRBJ2-3 gives the whole variable domain ETGVTQSPTHLIKTRGQQVTLRCSSQSGHNTVSWYQQALGQGPQFIFQYYREEENGRGNFPPRFSGLQFPNYSSELNVNALELDDSALYLCASSLEVAGAGTDTQYFGPGTRLTVL.

The chain combines TRBV4-2 with TRBJ1-1; D is uncertain. V dropped 1 base and J dropped 4 bases, with 13 bases sitting between them. CDR3 size: 15 residues. Looked up from germline, CDR1 is LGHNA and CDR2 is YNFKEQ. DNA of the CDR3: TGTGCCAGCAGCCAAGTTTCACGGGTGGCCACTGAAGCTTTCTTT. It yields the protein CASSQVSRVATEAFF.

The rearrangement links TRBV6-2 or TRBV6-3 to TRBJ2-1; TRBD2 matches 10 bases. The germline V gene has CDR1 MNHEY and CDR2 SVGEGT. This CDR3 has 18 residues. Trimming removed 2 bases from V and 7 bases from J; junction bases left unmatched: 14. The CDR3 region has the DNA TGTGCCAGCAGTTACCGGGGAAGCGGGAGGGCCGGGTTGAATGAGCAGTTCTTC. It yields the protein CASSYRGSGRAGLNEQFF.

This clone was seen a single time. The chain couples TRBV7-6 to TRBJ2-3; 7 nucleotides line up with TRBD2. The CDR3 covers 15 residues. Germline CDR1 and CDR2: SGHVS and FNYEAQ. With V trimmed by 2 bases and J by 5 bases, 7 bases remained unmatched. CDR3 residues: CASSLKVGRQDTQYF. In nucleotides, the CDR3 is TGTGCCAGCAGCTTAAAGGTCGGGAGGCAAGATACGCAGTATTTT.

V usage is TRBV7-2 and J usage is TRBJ2-3; no firm D call. The CDR3 totals 14 residues. Trimming shortened V by 4 bases and J by 3 bases, and 11 bases separated the two germline ends. Germline lookup yields CDR1 SGHTA and CDR2 FQGNSA. CDR3 sequence reads: CASSSTLETDTQYF. The DNA of the CDR3 is TGTGCCAGCAGCTCCACTTTAGAGACAGATACGCAGTATTTT.

The chain joins TRBV11-2 to TRBJ1-6, with TRBD1 matching 7 bases. The trim removed 5 bases at V and 4 bases at J, leaving 11 bases unmatched. CDR1 SGHAT and CDR2 FQNNGV come from the germline V gene. The CDR3 consists of 17 residues. In DNA form, the CDR3 reads TGTGCCAGCAGCCCCCTTGATGGGGGACAGTATAATTCACCCCTCCACTTT. Protein product: CASSPLDGGQYNSPLHF.

CDR3: CASSLYGSPLTGSKNIQYF. DNA for the CDR3: TGTGCCAGCAGCTTATATGGCTCCCCTCTTACAGGGTCCAAAAACATTCAGTACTTC. V usage is TRBV7-2 and J usage is TRBJ2-4, with D possibly matching TRBD1 (6 bases). There are 19 residues in the CDR3. V was shortened by 2 bases and J by 2 bases, with 22 bases between the two germline ends. Germline CDR1 is SGHTA and CDR2 is FQGNSA.

This clone was counted once. The chain combines TRBV2 with TRBJ1-6; the D is unclear. The CDR3 loop spans 14 amino acids. CDR1 is SNHLY, CDR2 FYNNEI, per germline. The ends were cut back, 1 base at V and 9 bases at J, with 10 bases in the middle. DNA for the CDR3: TGTGCCAGCAGTGAAGAGAGGGCTGCTTCACCCCTCCACTTT. This encodes CASSEERAASPLHF.

This chain joins TRBV24-1 and TRBJ2-1; TRBD2 agrees at 11 bases. The germline CDR1 and CDR2 sequences are KGHDR and SFDVKD. Unmatched junction bases numbered 3, after V lost 4 bases and J lost 2 bases. CDR3 length: 16 amino acids. The CDR3 DNA is TGTGCCACCAGTGACTGGACTAGCGGGCCCTACAATGAGCAGTTCTTC. Amino acids: CATSDWTSGPYNEQFF.

This clone has more than one count but fewer than ten. The rearrangement joins TRBV7-9 to TRBJ1-6; the D gene is possibly TRBD1 (5 bases). This CDR3 has 17 amino acids. Germline CDR1 SEHNR, CDR2 FQNEAQ (reference sequence). Trimming took off 7 bases at V and 3 bases at J, with 19 bases between the two ends. CDR3 nucleotide sequence: TGTGCCAGCAACTCCCCCTCGGGAGGGGACTATAATTCACCCCTCCACTTT. Its protein is CASNSPSGGDYNSPLHF.

V usage is TRBV13 and J usage is TRBJ2-1; 11 bases are a match to TRBD2. Germline V gene data show CDR1 as PRHDT and CDR2 as FYEKMQ (reference sequence). This CDR3 is built from 15 residues. The trim removed 0 bases at V and 8 bases at J, leaving 3 bases unmatched. The CDR3 region has the DNA TGTGCCAGCAGCTTAGGCGGGACTAGCGGCTATGAGCAGTTCTTC. This codes for CASSLGGTSGYEQFF.

The chain is built from TRBV18 and TRBJ2-2; maybe TRBD2 (6 bases). The CDR3 contains 16 residues. The V end lost 2 bases, the J end lost 5 bases, and 15 bases lay between the germline ends. Per germline, CDR1 KGHSH and CDR2 LQKENI. The CDR3 DNA reads TGTGCCAGCTCACCAGGGGGGAGCTTTGGAACCGGGGAGCTGTTTTTT. This sequence encodes CASSPGGSFGTGELFF.

V usage is TRBV27 and J usage is TRBJ1-2, with a tentative D call TRBD1 (5 bases). This CDR3 spans 15 amino acids. V was pared by 7 bases and J by 4 bases, with 19 bases between. Germline CDR1 MNHEY, CDR2 SMNVEV (reference sequence). CDR3 nucleotides: TGTGCCAGCACCTCTCTAGGCAGGGTAGGCTATGGCTACACCTTC. Its protein product is CASTSLGRVGYGYTF.

The V and J genes are TRBV4-3 and TRBJ2-7, with 7 bases identical to TRBD1. CDR1 is LGHNA, CDR2 YSLEER, per germline. Trimming at V came to 6 bases and at J to 3 bases, leaving 11 bases not matched to a gene. The CDR3 length is 15 residues. Here the CDR3 reads CASSPRGPDYYEQYF. The DNA of the CDR3 is TGCGCCAGCAGTCCAAGGGGGCCCGATTACTACGAGCAGTACTTC.

CDR3 coding DNA: TGTGCCAGCTCACCCGGGACAGCCGCCTCCTACGAGCAGTACTTC. Encoded protein: CASSPGTAASYEQYF. The rearrangement links TRBV18 to TRBJ2-7; 7 positions match TRBD1. The CDR3 has 15 amino acids. Losses at the gene ends were 3 bases for V and 0 bases for J; bases not matched to a gene: 5. The germline gives CDR1 KGHSH, CDR2 LQKENI.

This chain joins TRBV3-1 (or the pseudogene TRBV3-2) and TRBJ1-4; 7 bases map to TRBD1. CDR3 size: 16 residues. With V trimmed by 0 bases and J by 7 bases, 8 bases remained unmatched. CDR1 LGHDT and CDR2 YNNKEL come from the germline V gene (reference sequence). The CDR3 DNA follows: TGTGCCAGCAGCCAAGATCTCCTAGGGGGCACTGAAAAACTGTTTTTT. It specifies CASSQDLLGGTEKLFF.

On this clone itself: Germline is not matched at one junction end, which may reflect a read error. The V and J genes are TRBV5-1 and TRBJ1-1; 10 positions match TRBD1. The length of the CDR3 is 14 residues. Germline loops: CDR1 SGHRS, CDR2 YFSETQ. CDR3 DNA: TGCGCCAGCAGCTCCGACGGGACAGGGGTTTCGATTCGCTTT. The encoded protein is CASSSDGTGVSIRF.